Below, one TCR beta chain is given with its context. Its antigen is unknown. V lost 1 base, J lost 2 bases, and 6 bases lay in between. The CDR3 is 15 amino acids. Germline V lookup: CDR1 MGHRA, CDR2 YSYEKL. MiXCR was run by TCRdb on the 5' RACE reads, yielding one entry per CDR3 protein. The sample lists 75,000 to 95,000 distinct CDR3 sequences, roughly 17% seen once, with roughly 4.7% in the top ten. These data originate in a study of early T cells in non-severe SARS-CoV-2 infection. Study conclusions and caveats: A preference for anti-spike CD8 responses marked VDJdb matching, which missed private and CD4 specificities.

The sequencing used whole blood, collected at baseline. This chain uses TRBV4-1 with TRBJ2-6; no reliable D call. This TCR was recovered from an adult who was a healthcare worker with PCR-confirmed SARS-CoV-2 infection or an uninfected control (not recorded which). CDR3 amino acids: CASSQAMAGANVLTF. In DNA form, the CDR3 reads TGCGCCAGCAGCCAAGCCATGGCTGGGGCCAACGTCCTGACTTTC.